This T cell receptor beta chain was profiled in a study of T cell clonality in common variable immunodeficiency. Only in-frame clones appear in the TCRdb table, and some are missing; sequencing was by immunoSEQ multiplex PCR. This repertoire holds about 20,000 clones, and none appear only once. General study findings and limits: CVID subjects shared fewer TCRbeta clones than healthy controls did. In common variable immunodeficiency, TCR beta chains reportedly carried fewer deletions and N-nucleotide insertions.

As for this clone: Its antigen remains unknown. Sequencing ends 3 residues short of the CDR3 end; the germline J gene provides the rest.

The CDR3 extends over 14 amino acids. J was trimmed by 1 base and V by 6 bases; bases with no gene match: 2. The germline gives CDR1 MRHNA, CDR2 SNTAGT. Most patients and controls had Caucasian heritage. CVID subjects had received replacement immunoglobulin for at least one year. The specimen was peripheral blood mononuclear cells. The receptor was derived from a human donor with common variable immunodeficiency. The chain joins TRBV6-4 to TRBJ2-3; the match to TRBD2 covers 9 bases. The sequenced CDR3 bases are TGTGCCAGCAGCTTAGCGGGGGGCACAGATACG. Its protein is CASSLAGGTDT. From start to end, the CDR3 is CASSLAGGTDTQYF.